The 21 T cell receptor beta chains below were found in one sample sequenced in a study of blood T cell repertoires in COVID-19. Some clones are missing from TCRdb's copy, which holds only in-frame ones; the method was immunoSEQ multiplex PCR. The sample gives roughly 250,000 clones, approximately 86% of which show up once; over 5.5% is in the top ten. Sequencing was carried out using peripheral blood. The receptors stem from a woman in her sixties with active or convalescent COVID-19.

CDR3 residues: CASSLGDRHEQYV. For the CDR3, the DNA is TGTGCCAGCAGCCTAGGGGACAGACACGAGCAGTACGTC. V usage is TRBV7-8 and J usage is TRBJ2-7; 7 bases align to TRBD1. From germline, CDR1 is SGHVS and CDR2 FQNEAQ. The J segment lost 5 bases and the V segment lost 5 bases, leaving 6 bases of the junction unmatched. This CDR3 is 13 amino acids long.

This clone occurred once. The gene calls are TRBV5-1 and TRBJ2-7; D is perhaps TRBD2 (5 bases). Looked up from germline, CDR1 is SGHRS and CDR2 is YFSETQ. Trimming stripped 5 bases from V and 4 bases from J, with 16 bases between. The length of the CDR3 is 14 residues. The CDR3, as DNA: TGCGCCAGCAGTTACTCGAGCGGCCCTTACGAGCAGTACTTC. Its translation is CASSYSSGPYEQYF. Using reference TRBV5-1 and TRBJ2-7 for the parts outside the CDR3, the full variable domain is KAGVTQTPRYLIKTRGQQVTLSCSPISGHRSVSWYQQTPGQGLQFLFEYFSETQRNKGNFPGRFSGRQFSNSRSEMNVSTLELGDSALYLCASSYSSGPYEQYFGPGTRLTVT.

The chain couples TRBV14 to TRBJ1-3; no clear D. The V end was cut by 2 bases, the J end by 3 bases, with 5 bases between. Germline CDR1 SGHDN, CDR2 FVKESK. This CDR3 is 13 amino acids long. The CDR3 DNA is TGTGCCAGCAGCCAACTAGTTGGAAACACCATATATTTT. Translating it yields CASSQLVGNTIYF.

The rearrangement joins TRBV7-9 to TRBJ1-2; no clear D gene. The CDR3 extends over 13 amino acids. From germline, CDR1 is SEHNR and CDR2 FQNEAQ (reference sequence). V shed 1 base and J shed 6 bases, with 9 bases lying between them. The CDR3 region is CASSLESGNGYTF. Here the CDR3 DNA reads TGTGCCAGCAGCTTAGAAAGCGGTAATGGCTACACCTTC.

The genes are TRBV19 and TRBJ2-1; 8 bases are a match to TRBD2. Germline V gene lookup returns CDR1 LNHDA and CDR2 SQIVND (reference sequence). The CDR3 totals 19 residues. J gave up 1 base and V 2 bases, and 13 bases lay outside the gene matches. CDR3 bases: TGTGCCAGTAGTATATTGGCGGGACTAGGAGCCCCTTCCTACAATGAGCAGTTCTTC. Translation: CASSILAGLGAPSYNEQFF.

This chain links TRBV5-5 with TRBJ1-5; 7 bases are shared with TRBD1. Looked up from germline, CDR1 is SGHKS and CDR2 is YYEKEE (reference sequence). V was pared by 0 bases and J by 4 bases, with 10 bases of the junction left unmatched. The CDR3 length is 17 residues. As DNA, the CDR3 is TGTGCCAGCAGCTTGGGGGTAAGGCAGGGGGATAATCAGCCCCAGCATTTT. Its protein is CASSLGVRQGDNQPQHF.

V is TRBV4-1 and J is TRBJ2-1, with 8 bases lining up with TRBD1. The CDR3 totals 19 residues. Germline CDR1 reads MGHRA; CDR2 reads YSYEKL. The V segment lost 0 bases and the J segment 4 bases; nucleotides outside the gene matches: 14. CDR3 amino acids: CASSQDTPHGTGLYNEQFF. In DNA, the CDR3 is TGCGCCAGCAGCCAAGATACCCCCCATGGGACAGGATTATACAATGAGCAGTTCTTC.

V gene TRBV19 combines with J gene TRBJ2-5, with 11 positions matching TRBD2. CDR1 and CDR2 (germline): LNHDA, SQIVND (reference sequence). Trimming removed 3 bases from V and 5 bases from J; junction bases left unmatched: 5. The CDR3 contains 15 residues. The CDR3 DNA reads TGTGCCAGTAGTATCCACATAGCGGGAGGGGAGACCCAGTACTTC. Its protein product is CASSIHIAGGETQYF.

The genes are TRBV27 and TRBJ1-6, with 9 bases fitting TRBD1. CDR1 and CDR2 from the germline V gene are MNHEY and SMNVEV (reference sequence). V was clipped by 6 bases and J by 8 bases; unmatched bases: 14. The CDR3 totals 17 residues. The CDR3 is CASRATFRDRVYSPLHF. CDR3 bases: TGTGCCAGCAGAGCTACCTTCCGGGACAGGGTATATTCACCCCTCCACTTT.

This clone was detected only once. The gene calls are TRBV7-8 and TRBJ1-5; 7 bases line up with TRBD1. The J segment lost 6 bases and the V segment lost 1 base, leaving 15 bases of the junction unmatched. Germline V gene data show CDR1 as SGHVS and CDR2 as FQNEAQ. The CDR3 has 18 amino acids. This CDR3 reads CASSLVPTTGDVGQPQHF. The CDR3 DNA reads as TGTGCCAGCAGCTTAGTGCCGACCACAGGGGACGTCGGTCAGCCCCAGCATTTT.

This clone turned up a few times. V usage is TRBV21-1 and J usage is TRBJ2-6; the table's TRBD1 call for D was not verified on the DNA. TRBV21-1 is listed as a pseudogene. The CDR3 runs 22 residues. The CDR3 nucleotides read TGTGCCAGCAGCAAAGAGGGGGACCGGAAGGACGGTGCGATGCGTGGGGCCAACGTCCTGACTTTC. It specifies CASSKEGDRKDGAMRGANVLTF.

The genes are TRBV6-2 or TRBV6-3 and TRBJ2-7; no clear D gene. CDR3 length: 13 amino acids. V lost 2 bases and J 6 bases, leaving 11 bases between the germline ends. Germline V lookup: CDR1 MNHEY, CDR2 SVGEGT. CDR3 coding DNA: TGTGCCAGCAGTTACCCAGACTTCGGCGAGCAGTACGTC. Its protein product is CASSYPDFGEQYV.

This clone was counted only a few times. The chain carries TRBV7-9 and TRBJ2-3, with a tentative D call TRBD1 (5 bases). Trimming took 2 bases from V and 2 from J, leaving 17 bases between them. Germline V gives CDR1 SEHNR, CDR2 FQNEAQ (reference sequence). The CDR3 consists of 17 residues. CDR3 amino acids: CASSLSAAGWDTDTQYF. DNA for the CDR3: TGTGCCAGCAGCTTATCCGCCGCAGGGTGGGACACAGATACGCAGTATTTT.

The CDR3 protein is CASSPSSAGVYNEQFF. In nucleotides, the CDR3 is TGTGCCAGCAGCCCGTCCAGCGCGGGGGTTTACAATGAGCAGTTCTTC. The rearrangement joins TRBV11-1 to TRBJ2-1; TRBD2 agrees at 7 bases. Germline V gives CDR1 SGHAT, CDR2 FQDESV (reference sequence). The CDR3 runs to 16 residues. V shed 5 bases and J 4 bases; nucleotides not matched to a gene: 11.

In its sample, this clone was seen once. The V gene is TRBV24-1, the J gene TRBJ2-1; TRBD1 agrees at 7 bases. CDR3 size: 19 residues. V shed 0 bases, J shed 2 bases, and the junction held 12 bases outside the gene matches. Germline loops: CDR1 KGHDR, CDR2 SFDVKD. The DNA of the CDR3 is TGTGCCACCAGTGATTTGCCCGCGGTAGGACAGGACCCCTACAATGAGCAGTTCTTC. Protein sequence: CATSDLPAVGQDPYNEQFF.

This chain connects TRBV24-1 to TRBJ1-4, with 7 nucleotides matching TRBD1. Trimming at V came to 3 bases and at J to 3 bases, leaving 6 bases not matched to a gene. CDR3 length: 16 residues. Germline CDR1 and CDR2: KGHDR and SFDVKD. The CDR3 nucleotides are TGTGCCACCAGTGATCCCGGGACAGCAGCTAATGAAAAACTGTTTTTT. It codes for CATSDPGTAANEKLFF.

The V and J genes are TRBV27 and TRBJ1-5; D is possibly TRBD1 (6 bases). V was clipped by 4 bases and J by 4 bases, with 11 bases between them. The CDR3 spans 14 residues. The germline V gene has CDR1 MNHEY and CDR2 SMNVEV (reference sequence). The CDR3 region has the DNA TGTGCCAGCAGTTACAGGGTTGGAAATCAGCCCCAGCATTTT. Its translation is CASSYRVGNQPQHF.

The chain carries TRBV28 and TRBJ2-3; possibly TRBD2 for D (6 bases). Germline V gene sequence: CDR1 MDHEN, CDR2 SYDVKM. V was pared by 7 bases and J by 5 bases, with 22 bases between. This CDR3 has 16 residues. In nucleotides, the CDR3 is TGTGCCAGCACGATTTGGGGGTCGGGGAGGAAAGATACGCAGTATTTT. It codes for CASTIWGSGRKDTQYF.

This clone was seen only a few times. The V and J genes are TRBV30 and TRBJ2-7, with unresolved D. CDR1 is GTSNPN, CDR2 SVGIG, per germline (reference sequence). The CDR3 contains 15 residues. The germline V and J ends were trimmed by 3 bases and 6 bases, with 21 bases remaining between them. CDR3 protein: CAWRSSFLESGEQYF. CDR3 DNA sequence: TGTGCCTGGAGGAGCAGTTTTCTGGAGTCTGGCGAGCAGTACTTC.

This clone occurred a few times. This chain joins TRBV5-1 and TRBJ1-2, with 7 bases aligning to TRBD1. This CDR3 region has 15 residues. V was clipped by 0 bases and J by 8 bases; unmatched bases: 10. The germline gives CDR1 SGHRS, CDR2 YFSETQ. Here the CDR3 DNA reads TGCGCCAGCAGCTTGGAAGGGGGCGCAACCTGGGGCTACACCTTC. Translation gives CASSLEGGATWGYTF. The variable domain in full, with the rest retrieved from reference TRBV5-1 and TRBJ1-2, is KAGVTQTPRYLIKTRGQQVTLSCSPISGHRSVSWYQQTPGQGLQFLFEYFSETQRNKGNFPGRFSGRQFSNSRSEMNVSTLELGDSALYLCASSLEGGATWGYTFGSGTRLTVV.

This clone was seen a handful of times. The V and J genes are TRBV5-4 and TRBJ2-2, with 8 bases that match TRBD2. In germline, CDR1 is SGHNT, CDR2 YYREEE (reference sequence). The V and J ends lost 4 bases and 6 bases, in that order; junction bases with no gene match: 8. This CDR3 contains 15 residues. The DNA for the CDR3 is TGTGCCAGCAGCCGAGCGGGGGCCGACCCCGGGGAGCTGTTTTTT. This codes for CASSRAGADPGELFF.